This TCR beta chain was captured by sequencing in a study of blood T cell repertoires in COVID-19. At the level of the study: The cDNA or gDNA used as material had been derived from T cells, B-cell-depleted T cells, or PBMCs.

Authors' processing steps: Amplifying reference gene primers gave estimates of nucleated cell counts. Only in-frame clones appear in the TCRdb table, and some are missing; sequencing was by immunoSEQ multiplex PCR. V and J calls and clone size are those listed in that table; D and trimming were worked out from the DNA. This table holds roughly 170,000 clones, about three quarters found once. This CDR3 contains 16 residues. The ends lost 0 bases at V and 3 bases at J; junction bases unmatched: 6. Per the germline V gene, CDR1 is SGHRS and CDR2 is YFSETQ. The TCR was taken from a woman in her 70s with acute or convalescent COVID-19. The sample comprised peripheral blood. This chain uses TRBV5-1 with TRBJ2-3; TRBD2 aligns across 8 bases. CDR3 loop: CASSLEGREGTDTQYF. In DNA, the CDR3 is TGCGCCAGCAGCTTGGAAGGCCGGGAGGGGACAGATACGCAGTATTTT. Drawing the rest from reference TRBV5-1 and TRBJ2-3, the complete variable domain is KAGVTQTPRYLIKTRGQQVTLSCSPISGHRSVSWYQQTPGQGLQFLFEYFSETQRNKGNFPGRFSGRQFSNSRSEMNVSTLELGDSALYLCASSLEGREGTDTQYFGPGTRLTVL.